In its sample, the clone carrying this T cell receptor beta chain was seen many times. No antigen is known for it. This sample was taken from a study of T cells in Graves' hyperthyroidism and ophthalmopathy. Findings of the study overall: The blood repertoire included most of the expanded thyroid clonotypes above 0.001.

CDR1 SEHNR and CDR2 FQNEAQ come from the germline V gene (reference sequence). V lost 5 bases to trimming and J lost 4 bases; unmatched junction nucleotides: 9. CDR3 length equals 15 residues. Recently diagnosed hyperthyroidism of less than 2 months' duration affected patients aged 18 to 65. RNA transcripts provided the source from which TCR beta CDR3 regions were amplified. The study used the HTBI primer set for a first-round RT-PCR of the TCR CDR3. TCRdb recomputed calls from the multiplex PCR reads with MiXCR, one row per CDR3 protein. The table lists some 620,000 distinct CDR3 sequences, about 17% of them singletons.

The receptor comes from a woman under 40 with Graves' hyperthyroidism. The chain combines TRBV7-9 with TRBJ1-1, with 8 bases that match TRBD1. Input material: blood. The CDR3 sequence is CASSEGRGLSTEAFF. In nucleotides, the CDR3 is TGTGCCAGCAGCGAAGGCAGGGGGCTGAGCACTGAAGCTTTCTTT.